Below, 13 T cell receptor beta chains from the same sample are listed, as sequenced in a study of blood T cells in healthy people across ages. Through a sample-barcoded 5' primer and a J-beta primer mix, a second PCR was run for 7 to 11 cycles. A single record per CDR3 protein comes from TCRdb applying MiXCR to the 5' RACE reads. In the table there are 870,000 or so distinct CDR3 sequences, more than 25% of which are singletons. The sample comprised blood. The receptor source for this set is a woman aged 80 or over in good health.

This rearrangement joins TRBV5-1 to TRBJ2-1; D is perhaps TRBD1 (5 bases). Trimming shortened V by 4 bases and J by 3 bases, and 20 bases separated the two germline ends. Germline CDR1 is SGHRS and CDR2 is YFSETQ. This CDR3 is built from 17 residues. Here the CDR3 reads CASSPQGNDVRYNEQFF. CDR3 nucleotides: TGCGCCAGCAGCCCCCAGGGTAATGATGTGCGCTACAATGAGCAGTTCTTC.

This clonotype was seen at least ten times. The rearrangement joins TRBV12-3 or TRBV12-4 to TRBJ2-1; 13 nucleotides align to TRBD2. The CDR3 spans 18 residues. V lost 1 base and J lost 7; bases outside the gene matches: 10. In DNA form, the CDR3 reads TGTGCCAGCAGTTTAGGGAGGACTAGCGGGGGTCTCTATAATGAGCAGTTCTTC. Protein product: CASSLGRTSGGLYNEQFF.

DNA of the CDR3: TGTGCCAGCAGATCCGACAGGGCTTCCTACAATGAGCAGTTCTTC. Amino acid sequence: CASRSDRASYNEQFF. V is TRBV12-3 or TRBV12-4 and J is TRBJ2-1, with TRBD1 matching 7 bases. V shed 6 bases, J shed 1 base, and the junction held 6 bases outside the gene matches. CDR3 length equals 15 residues.

This clonotype appeared a few times. This chain joins TRBV9 and TRBJ1-1; a weak D match, TRBD1 (5 bases). Looked up from germline, CDR1 is SGDLS and CDR2 is YYNGEE. The CDR3 runs 16 residues. The V end lost 0 bases, the J end lost 0 bases, and 12 bases lay between the germline ends. In DNA form, the CDR3 reads TGTGCCAGCAGCGTAGGGAGGGGCGTCGTGAACACTGAAGCTTTCTTT. This encodes CASSVGRGVVNTEAFF. The variable domain in full, completed from reference TRBV9 and TRBJ1-1, reads DSGVTQTPKHLITATGQRVTLRCSPRSGDLSVYWYQQSLDQGLQFLIQYYNGEERAKGNILERFSAQQFPDLHSELNLSSLELGDSALYFCASSVGRGVVNTEAFFGQGTRLTVV.

This clonotype was found many times. J is TRBJ2-7 and V is TRBV12-3 or TRBV12-4; the match to TRBD1 covers 7 bases. The CDR3 extends over 14 amino acids. Trimming cost V 6 bases and J 3 bases; bases outside gene matches: 8. The CDR3 DNA reads TGTGCCAGCAGCCAGCAGGGGGTTGGCTACGAGCAGTACTTC. This encodes CASSQQGVGYEQYF.

This clonotype occurred many times. The chain uses TRBV2 and TRBJ1-5; D may be TRBD1 (6 bases). The CDR3 is 15 amino acids. In germline, CDR1 is SNHLY, CDR2 FYNNEI. With 6 bases removed from V and 1 base from J, the gap between germline ends came to 13 bases. The chain's CDR3 is CASRGGSGSNQPQHF. CDR3 in DNA: TGTGCCAGCAGGGGGGGCTCGGGGAGCAATCAGCCCCAGCATTTT.

This clonotype was observed a handful of times. CDR3 region: CASSVRTEYNSPLHF. CDR3 in DNA: TGTGCCAGCAGCGTGAGGACAGAGTATAATTCACCCCTCCACTTT. V usage is TRBV5-4 and J usage is TRBJ1-6, with a possible D match to TRBD1 (6 bases). Between the trimmed V and J ends, which lost 4 bases and 4 bases, there was a span of 12 bases. This CDR3 is 15 amino acids long. The V gene's germline CDR1 is SGHNT and CDR2 YYREEE (reference sequence).

V usage is TRBV4-1 and J usage is TRBJ1-1; 7 positions match TRBD1. The V segment lost 4 bases and the J segment 6 bases; nucleotides outside the gene matches: 11. Germline CDR1 MGHRA, CDR2 YSYEKL. The CDR3 is 15 amino acids. In DNA, the CDR3 is TGCGCCAGCAGCCTTTGGACAGGAGAAACTTCTGAAGCTTTCTTT. Amino acid sequence: CASSLWTGETSEAFF.

The sample holds many counts of this clonotype. In DNA, the CDR3 is TGTGCCAGCAGCGTACGGGATTACCCTGGGGCCAACGTCCTGACTTTC. It is translated as CASSVRDYPGANVLTF. The chain employs TRBV9 and TRBJ2-6, with a possible D match to TRBD2 (5 bases). This CDR3 has 16 amino acids. Germline values: CDR1 SGDLS, CDR2 YYNGEE. V lost 1 base to trimming and J lost 2 bases, with 10 bases between them.

Notes on this clonotype: A much larger clone lies a single base off, so this may be a read error. The genes are TRBV12-3 or TRBV12-4 and TRBJ2-5; D is undetermined. TRBJ2-7 matches the DNA end more closely, so the J call is doubtful. The CDR3 sequence is 14 residues long. CDR3 sequence reads: CANSLRPRPYEQYF. The DNA of the CDR3 is TGTGCCAACAGCCTACGGCCCAGGCCCTACGAGCAGTACTTC.

A note on this clonotype: A read error may explain this, as a much larger clone is one base away. This chain links TRBV6-5 with TRBJ2-3; possibly TRBD2 for D (6 bases). CDR1 and CDR2 (germline): MNHEY, SVGAGI. The CDR3 has 14 residues. V was shortened by 8 bases and J by 1 base, with 13 bases between the two germline ends. CDR3 sequence reads: CASGRRAGTDTQYF. The CDR3 DNA follows: TGTGCCAGCGGGCGGAGGGCGGGCACAGATACGCAGTATTTT.

There are many counts of this clonotype. The gene calls are TRBV5-4 and TRBJ1-5, with D possibly matching TRBD1 (6 bases). Germline lookup yields CDR1 SGHNT and CDR2 YYREEE (reference sequence). Trimming removed 5 bases at V and 2 bases at J, with 20 bases between. This CDR3 comprises 17 residues. The CDR3 loop reads CASSKTGTTDGNQPQHF. The CDR3 region has the DNA TGTGCCAGCAGTAAGACCGGGACAACGGATGGCAATCAGCCCCAGCATTTT.

This clonotype was recorded many times. The chain has TRBV5-5 and TRBJ2-5; D is unclear. The CDR3 length is 13 residues. V lost 2 bases and J lost 7, with 12 bases in between. In germline, CDR1 is SGHKS, CDR2 YYEKEE (reference sequence). CDR3 sequence (DNA): TGTGCCAGCAGCTTTGAACATTCGGGGACCCAGTACTTC. This encodes CASSFEHSGTQYF.